The 11 T cell receptor beta chains listed next were all sequenced from one sample in a study of T-cell reconstitution after alpha-beta-depleted transplantation in children. As it was prepared, the TCRbeta library received unique molecular identifiers. A single record per CDR3 protein comes from TCRdb applying MiXCR to the PCR reads. Of around 370,000 distinct CDR3 sequences listed, about 9.4% are singletons. The starting material was PBMCs from the stem cell graft donor, obtained from the stem cell graft. Receptors were obtained from a human donor who donated a stem cell graft to a child with acute lymphoblastic leukemia.

This clonotype has just a few counts. V is TRBV20-1 and J is TRBJ2-7, with 10 positions matching TRBD1. V lost 5 bases and J lost 6; bases outside the gene matches: 7. Germline lookup yields CDR1 DFQATT and CDR2 SNEGSKA (reference sequence). The CDR3 contains 13 residues. CDR3 sequence reads: CSARQGARPEQYF. The CDR3 nucleotides read TGCAGTGCTCGACAGGGGGCGCGTCCCGAGCAGTACTTC.

V gene TRBV4-3 combines with J gene TRBJ2-7, with TRBD1 matching over 10 bases. CDR1 and CDR2 from the germline V gene are LGHNA and YSLEER. This CDR3 is 15 amino acids long. V was clipped by 6 bases and J by 1 base; unmatched bases: 6. CDR3 region: CASSPSGQGSYEQYF. CDR3 nucleotides: TGCGCCAGCAGTCCTTCGGGACAGGGGTCCTACGAGCAGTACTTC.

This clonotype came up many times. This rearrangement joins TRBV12-3 or TRBV12-4 to TRBJ2-4; TRBD2 matches at 7 bases. The CDR3 is 13 amino acids. Trimming at V came to 9 bases and at J to 0 bases, leaving 2 bases not matched to a gene. CDR3 coding DNA: TGTGCCAGTAGCGGGTTAGCCAAAAACATTCAGTACTTC. Amino acid sequence: CASSGLAKNIQYF.

The rearrangement uses TRBV4-1 and TRBJ2-1; 10 bases map to TRBD1. CDR1 is MGHRA, CDR2 YSYEKL, per germline. The CDR3 has 19 residues. V shed 4 bases and J 0 bases; nucleotides not matched to a gene: 12. For the CDR3, the DNA is TGCGCCAGCAGCCCTGGGACAGGGGATCTACTGAGCTCCTACAATGAGCAGTTCTTC. It yields the protein CASSPGTGDLLSSYNEQFF.

This clonotype was found a few times. The chain uses TRBV5-1 and TRBJ1-1, with 8 bases that match TRBD1. The junction had 4 bases not matched to a gene; V was cut back by 4 bases and J by 5 bases. The CDR3 has 13 amino acids. Germline V CDR1 and CDR2: SGHRS, YFSETQ. In DNA, the CDR3 is TGCGCCAGCAGCAACCGGGACAGGACTGAAGCTTTCTTT. It encodes CASSNRDRTEAFF.

The CDR3 here is CASSGDRDSYTEAFF. The CDR3, as DNA: TGTGCCAGCAGCGGGGACCGGGACAGCTACACTGAAGCTTTCTTT. The gene calls are TRBV11-2 and TRBJ1-1; 7 nucleotides align to TRBD1. The CDR3 has 15 amino acids. Germline V gene lookup returns CDR1 SGHAT and CDR2 FQNNGV. V gave up 5 bases and J gave up 3 bases; unmatched junction bases: 9.

Comment on this clonotype: A much larger clone differs from this one at a single base, so this may be a read error. The chain employs TRBV28 and TRBJ1-2, with 7 bases identical to TRBD1. The CDR3 sequence is 15 residues long. J lost 4 bases, V lost 11 bases, and 16 bases had no gene match. The V gene's germline CDR1 is MDHEN and CDR2 SYDVKM. As DNA, the CDR3 is TGTGCCGGCACCCGTAAAAGGGGACAGATCTATGGCTACACCTTC. Its translation: CAGTRKRGQIYGYTF.

This clonotype has just a few counts. The genes are TRBV5-1 and TRBJ2-1; 7 nucleotides match TRBD1. Losses at the gene ends were 5 bases for V and 0 bases for J; bases not matched to a gene: 5. CDR3 length equals 15 residues. CDR1 and CDR2 from the germline V gene are SGHRS and YFSETQ. DNA of the CDR3: TGCGCCAGCAGAACAGGGGACCGCTCCTACAATGAGCAGTTCTTC. It yields the protein CASRTGDRSYNEQFF. The full variable domain, rest sourced from reference TRBV5-1 and TRBJ2-1, is KAGVTQTPRYLIKTRGQQVTLSCSPISGHRSVSWYQQTPGQGLQFLFEYFSETQRNKGNFPGRFSGRQFSNSRSEMNVSTLELGDSALYLCASRTGDRSYNEQFFGPGTRLTVL.

This chain joins TRBV21-1 and TRBJ1-3. TRBV21-1 represents a pseudogene. This CDR3 is 14 amino acids long. CDR3 in amino acids: CASSGDDSGNTIYF. CDR3 DNA: TGTGCCAGCAGTGGCGACGACTCTGGAAACACCATATATTTT.

This clonotype was recorded a few times. The chain recombines TRBV4-1 with TRBJ2-2, with TRBD2 identical over 8 bases. Germline lookup yields CDR1 MGHRA and CDR2 YSYEKL. The CDR3 consists of 18 residues. V dropped 0 bases and J dropped 5; count of bases not matched to a gene: 11. The CDR3 region is CASSQDTSGAAWTGELFF. DNA of the CDR3: TGCGCCAGCAGCCAAGATACTAGCGGAGCGGCGTGGACCGGGGAGCTGTTTTTT.

The chain recombines TRBV4-2 with TRBJ1-1; D may be TRBD1 (5 bases). Germline lookup yields CDR1 LGHNA and CDR2 YNFKEQ. The CDR3 covers 18 residues. Trimming removed 0 bases from V and 0 bases from J, with 17 bases in between. The CDR3: CASSQDGGKGTVNTEAFF. Written as DNA, the CDR3 is TGTGCCAGCAGCCAAGATGGAGGGAAGGGGACCGTGAACACTGAAGCTTTCTTT.